This is a list of T cell receptor beta chains from one sample in a study of T cells after yellow fever vaccination. TCRdb analysed the 5' RACE reads with MiXCR anew, one entry per CDR3 protein. The sample shows 200,000 to 300,000 distinct CDR3 sequences, 6.7% of them seen only once. Sequences were derived from CD4+ T cells sorted from PBMCs, sampled on the day of the yellow fever booster vaccination. The receptors were sampled from a man aged 25-45 years who received the YFV17D yellow fever vaccine. Both conserved end residues are part of each CDR3. A D gene is named only where the DNA matches it firmly. Size tells how often a clone was seen (once, few, many) or the class of an expanded clone, and some rows leave it out.

size: many; V: TRBV29-1; J: TRBJ2-7; D: .; DNA: TGCAGCGTTAACCGGGACAACACCTACGAGCAGTACTTC; CDR3: CSVNRDNTYEQYF
size: many; V: TRBV7-9; J: TRBJ2-7; D: .; DNA: TGTGCCAGCAGCTCGGGAGCTAGCTCGGGGCAGTACTTC; CDR3: CASSSGASSGQYF
size: .; V: TRBV20-1; J: TRBJ2-1; D: TRBD2; DNA: TGCTGTGCTGGCCGTGCTCTAGCGGGTAACTACAATGAGCAGTTCTTC; CDR3: CCAGRALAGNYNEQFF
size: few; V: TRBV7-9; J: TRBJ1-6; D: TRBD1; DNA: TGTGCCAGCAGCTCCGGGACAGGGACTTCACCCCTCCACTTT; CDR3: CASSSGTGTSPLHF
size: few; V: TRBV12-3/TRBV12-4; J: TRBJ1-1; D: .; DNA: TGTGCCAGCAGTTCCCGACGGAACACTGAAGCTTTCTTT; CDR3: CASSSRRNTEAFF
size: .; V: TRBV5-1; J: TRBJ2-7; D: .; DNA: TGCGCCAGCAGCTATGGCCAGAAGGGACTTCTAACCTACGAGCAGTACTTC; CDR3: CASSYGQKGLLTYEQYF
size: many; V: TRBV7-9; J: TRBJ1-3; D: .; DNA: TGTGCCAGCAGCTTAGTTGTTGATGCCTCCTCTGGAAACACCATATATTTT; CDR3: CASSLVVDASSGNTIYF
size: many; V: TRBV7-2; J: TRBJ2-7; D: TRBD2; DNA: TGTGCCAGCAGCTCTAGCGGGAGGAGATCCTACGAGCAGTACTTC; CDR3: CASSSSGRRSYEQYF
size: .; V: TRBV12-3/TRBV12-4; J: TRBJ2-7; D: TRBD1; DNA: TGTGCCAGCAGACCACAGACAGGGGGTTACAACGAGCAGTACTTC; CDR3: CASRPQTGGYNEQYF
size: .; V: TRBV5-1; J: TRBJ2-3; D: TRBD2; DNA: TGCGCCAGCACTAAAACAGCGGGAGAGGGTGCAGATACGCAGTATTTT; CDR3: CASTKTAGEGADTQYF
size: few; V: TRBV14; J: TRBJ1-5; D: .; DNA: TGTGCCAGCAGCCAAGCCCGGAGTCTGGCAGCGAGGGTAGGGGAAAGCAATCAGCCCCAGCATTTT; CDR3: CASSQARSLAARVGESNQPQHF
size: .; V: TRBV7-2; J: TRBJ2-4; D: .; DNA: TGTGCCAGCAGCTTAGAGACCGGGAGACAGTACTTC; CDR3: CASSLETGRQYF
size: .; V: TRBV5-1; J: TRBJ2-2; D: .; DNA: TGCGCCAGCAGAGCGGCAGCGAACACCGGGGAGCTGTTTTTT; CDR3: CASRAAANTGELFF
size: many; V: TRBV10-3; J: TRBJ2-3; D: .; DNA: TGTGCCATCAGTGAGTCGGCCCGCACAGATACGCAGTATTTT; CDR3: CAISESARTDTQYF
size: few; V: TRBV7-3; J: TRBJ2-7; D: .; DNA: TGTGCCAGCAGCTTAAAGGGTGGGGGGTACAGCTCCTACGAGCAGTACTTC; CDR3: CASSLKGGGYSSYEQYF
size: .; V: TRBV15; J: TRBJ2-1; D: TRBD1; DNA: TGTGCCACCAGCTTCGGACAGGGGGCGAACAATGAGCAGTTCTTC; CDR3: CATSFGQGANNEQFF
size: many; V: TRBV27; J: TRBJ2-7; D: .; DNA: TGTGCCAGCAGTTTAACAGGTGGCAGGAAGGACGAGCAGTACTTC; CDR3: CASSLTGGRKDEQYF
size: .; V: TRBV5-1; J: TRBJ2-3; D: .; DNA: TGCACCAGCAGCTCGCTCGGGGCAGATACGCAGTATTTT; CDR3: CTSSSLGADTQYF